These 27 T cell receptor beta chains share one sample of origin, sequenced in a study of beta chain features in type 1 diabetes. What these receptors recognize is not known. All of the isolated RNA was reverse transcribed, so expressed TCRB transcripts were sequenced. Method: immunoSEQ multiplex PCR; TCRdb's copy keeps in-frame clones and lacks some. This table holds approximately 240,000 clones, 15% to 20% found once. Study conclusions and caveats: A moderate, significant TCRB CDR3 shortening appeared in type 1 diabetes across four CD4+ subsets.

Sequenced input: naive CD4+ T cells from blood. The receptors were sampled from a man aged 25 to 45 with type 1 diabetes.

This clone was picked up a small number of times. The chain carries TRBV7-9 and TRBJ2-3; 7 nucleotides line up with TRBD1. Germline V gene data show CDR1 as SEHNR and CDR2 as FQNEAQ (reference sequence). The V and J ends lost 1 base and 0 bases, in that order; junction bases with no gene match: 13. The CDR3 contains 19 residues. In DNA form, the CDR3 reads TGTGCCAGCAGCTTAGGAAGGATCCGGACAGGTACTAGCACAGATACGCAGTATTTT. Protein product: CASSLGRIRTGTSTDTQYF.

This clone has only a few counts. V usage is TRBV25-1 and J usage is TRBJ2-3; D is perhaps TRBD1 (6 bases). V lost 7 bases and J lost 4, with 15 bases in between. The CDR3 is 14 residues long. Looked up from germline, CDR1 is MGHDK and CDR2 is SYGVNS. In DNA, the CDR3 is TGTGCCAGCACGGACCCAAAGGGGGCAGATACGCAGTATTTT. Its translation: CASTDPKGADTQYF.

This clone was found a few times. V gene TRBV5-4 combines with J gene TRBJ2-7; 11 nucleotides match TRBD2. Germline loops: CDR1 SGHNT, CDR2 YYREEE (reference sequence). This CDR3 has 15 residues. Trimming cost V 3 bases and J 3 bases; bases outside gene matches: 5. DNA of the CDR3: TGTGCCAGCAGCTCCGGGACTAGCGGCTTCTACGAGCAGTACTTC. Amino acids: CASSSGTSGFYEQYF. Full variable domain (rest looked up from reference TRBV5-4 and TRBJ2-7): ETGVTQSPTHLIKTRGQQVTLRCSSQSGHNTVSWYQQALGQGPQFIFQYYREEENGRGNFPPRFSGLQFPNYSSELNVNALELDDSALYLCASSSGTSGFYEQYFGPGTRLTVT.

CDR3 sequence (DNA): TGCAGCGTTGAAGTAAATCGGGGCACAGATACGCAGTATTTT. Translating gives CSVEVNRGTDTQYF. This chain joins TRBV29-1 and TRBJ2-3; D not resolved. V was shortened by 1 base and J by 1 base, with 9 bases between the two germline ends. Germline loops: CDR1 SQVTM, CDR2 ANQGSEA. CDR3 length: 14 residues.

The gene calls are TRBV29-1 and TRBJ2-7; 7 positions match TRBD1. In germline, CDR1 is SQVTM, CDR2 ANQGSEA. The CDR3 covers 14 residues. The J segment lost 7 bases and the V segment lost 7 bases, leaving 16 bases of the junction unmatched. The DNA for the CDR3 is TGCAGCGCTGTGGGGGACAGCGCCAAGTTGGAGCAGTACTTC. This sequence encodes CSAVGDSAKLEQYF.

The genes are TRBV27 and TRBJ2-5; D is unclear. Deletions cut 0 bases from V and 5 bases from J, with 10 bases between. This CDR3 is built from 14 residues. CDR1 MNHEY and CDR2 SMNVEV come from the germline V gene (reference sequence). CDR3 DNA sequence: TGTGCCAGCAGTTTATCCCGGGTTCAGGAGACCCAGTACTTC. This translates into CASSLSRVQETQYF.

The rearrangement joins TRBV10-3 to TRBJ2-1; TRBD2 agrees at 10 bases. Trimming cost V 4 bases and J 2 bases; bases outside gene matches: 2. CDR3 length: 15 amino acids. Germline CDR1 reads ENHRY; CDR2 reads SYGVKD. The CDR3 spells CAISGTSGAYNEQFF. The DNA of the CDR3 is TGTGCCATCAGTGGGACTAGCGGAGCCTACAATGAGCAGTTCTTC.

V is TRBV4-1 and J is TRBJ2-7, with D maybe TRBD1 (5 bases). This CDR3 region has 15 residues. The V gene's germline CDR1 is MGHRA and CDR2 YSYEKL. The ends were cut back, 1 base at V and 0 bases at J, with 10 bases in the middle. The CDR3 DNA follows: TGCGCCAGCAGCCAAGTTGGCAGGGCCTCCTACGAGCAGTACTTC. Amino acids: CASSQVGRASYEQYF.

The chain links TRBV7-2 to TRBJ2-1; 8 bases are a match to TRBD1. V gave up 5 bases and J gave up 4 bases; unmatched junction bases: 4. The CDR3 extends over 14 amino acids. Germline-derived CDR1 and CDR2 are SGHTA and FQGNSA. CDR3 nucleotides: TGTGCCAGCAGCCTGGACAGGGCGTACAATGAGCAGTTCTTC. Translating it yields CASSLDRAYNEQFF.

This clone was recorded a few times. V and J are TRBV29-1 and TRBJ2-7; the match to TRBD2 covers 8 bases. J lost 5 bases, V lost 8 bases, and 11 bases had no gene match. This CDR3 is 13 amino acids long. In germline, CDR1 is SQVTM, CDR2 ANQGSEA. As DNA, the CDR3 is TGCAGCTCACAAAGCGGGAGAGGGGACGAGCAGTACTTC. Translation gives CSSQSGRGDEQYF.

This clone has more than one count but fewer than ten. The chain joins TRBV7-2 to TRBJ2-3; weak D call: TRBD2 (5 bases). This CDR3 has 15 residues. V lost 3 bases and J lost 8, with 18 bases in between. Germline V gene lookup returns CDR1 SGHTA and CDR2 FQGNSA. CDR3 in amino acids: CASSFFRLAGGTQYF. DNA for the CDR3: TGTGCCAGCAGCTTCTTTCGGCTAGCAGGTGGTACGCAGTATTTT. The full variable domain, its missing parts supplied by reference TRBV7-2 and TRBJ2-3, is GAGVSQSPSNKVTEKGKDVELRCDPISGHTALYWYRQSLGQGLEFLIYFQGNSAPDKSGLPSDRFSAERTGGSVSTLTIQRTQQEDSAVYLCASSFFRLAGGTQYFGPGTRLTVL.

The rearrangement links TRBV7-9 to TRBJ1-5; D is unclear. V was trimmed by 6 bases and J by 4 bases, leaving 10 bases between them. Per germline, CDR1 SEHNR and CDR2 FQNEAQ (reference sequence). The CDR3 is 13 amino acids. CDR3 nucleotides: TGTGCCAGCAGTCGGATGTCGAATCAGCCCCAGCATTTT. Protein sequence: CASSRMSNQPQHF. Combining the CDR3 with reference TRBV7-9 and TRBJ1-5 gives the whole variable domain DTGVSQNPRHKITKRGQNVTFRCDPISEHNRLYWYRQTLGQGPEFLTYFQNEAQLEKSRLLSDRFSAERPKGSFSTLEIQRTEQGDSAMYLCASSRMSNQPQHFGDGTRLSIL.

This chain's CDR3 is CASSLWRQGQFF. The CDR3 nucleotides read TGTGCCAGCAGCTTATGGAGACAGGGCCAGTTCTTC. This rearrangement joins TRBV7-6 to TRBJ2-1, with 7 positions matching TRBD1. V lost 2 bases, J lost 13 bases, and 5 bases stayed unmatched. The length of the CDR3 is 12 residues. Germline values: CDR1 SGHVS, CDR2 FNYEAQ.

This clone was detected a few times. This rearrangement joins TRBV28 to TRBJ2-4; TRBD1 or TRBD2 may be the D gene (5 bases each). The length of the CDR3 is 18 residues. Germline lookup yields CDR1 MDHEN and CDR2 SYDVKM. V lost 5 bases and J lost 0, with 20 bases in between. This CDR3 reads CASSAGLFGAPAKNIQYF. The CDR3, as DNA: TGTGCCAGCAGTGCTGGCCTTTTCGGGGCTCCAGCCAAAAACATTCAGTACTTC. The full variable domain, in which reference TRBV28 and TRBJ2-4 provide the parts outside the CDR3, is DVKVTQSSRYLVKRTGEKVFLECVQDMDHENMFWYRQDPGLGLRLIYFSYDVKMKEKGDIPEGYSVSREKKERFSLILESASTNQTSMYLCASSAGLFGAPAKNIQYFGAGTRLSVL.

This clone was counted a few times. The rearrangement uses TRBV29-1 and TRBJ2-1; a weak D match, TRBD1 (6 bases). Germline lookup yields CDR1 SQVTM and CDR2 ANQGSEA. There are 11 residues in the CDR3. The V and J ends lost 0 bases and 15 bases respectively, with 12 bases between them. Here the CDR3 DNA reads TGCAGCGTTGAAGATGGCACAGGGAGGTTCTTC. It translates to CSVEDGTGRFF.

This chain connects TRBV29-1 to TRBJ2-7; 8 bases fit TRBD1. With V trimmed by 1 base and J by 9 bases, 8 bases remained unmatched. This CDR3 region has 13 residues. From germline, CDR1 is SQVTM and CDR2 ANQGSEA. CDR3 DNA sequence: TGCAGCGTTGAAGGTGGGACAGGTCTGGCGCAGTACTTC. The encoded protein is CSVEGGTGLAQYF.

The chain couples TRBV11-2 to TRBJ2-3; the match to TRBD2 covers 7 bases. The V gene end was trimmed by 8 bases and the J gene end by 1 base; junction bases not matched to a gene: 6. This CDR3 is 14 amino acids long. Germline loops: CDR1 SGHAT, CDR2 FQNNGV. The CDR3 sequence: CASPRGEGTDTQYF. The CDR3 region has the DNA TGTGCCAGCCCACGGGGGGAGGGCACAGATACGCAGTATTTT. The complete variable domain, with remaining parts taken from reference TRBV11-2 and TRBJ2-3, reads EAGVAQSPRYKIIEKRQSVAFWCNPISGHATLYWYQQILGQGPKLLIQFQNNGVVDDSQLPKDRFSAERLKGVDSTLKIQPAKLEDSAVYLCASPRGEGTDTQYFGPGTRLTVL.

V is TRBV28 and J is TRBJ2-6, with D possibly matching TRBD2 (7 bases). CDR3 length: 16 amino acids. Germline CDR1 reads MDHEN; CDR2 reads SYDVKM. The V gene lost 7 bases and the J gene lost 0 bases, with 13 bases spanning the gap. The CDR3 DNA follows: TGTGCCAGCACACCGGGGGGCGCCTCTGGGGCCAACGTCCTGACTTTC. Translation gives CASTPGGASGANVLTF. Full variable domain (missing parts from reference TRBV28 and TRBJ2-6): DVKVTQSSRYLVKRTGEKVFLECVQDMDHENMFWYRQDPGLGLRLIYFSYDVKMKEKGDIPEGYSVSREKKERFSLILESASTNQTSMYLCASTPGGASGANVLTFGAGSRLTVL.

The CDR3 DNA sequence: TGTGCCAGCAGTTCTGGGCGGGAGCGATACAATGAGCAGTTCTTC. As protein: CASSSGRERYNEQFF. The rearrangement uses TRBV28 and TRBJ2-1; TRBD2 aligns across 7 bases. The germline V gene has CDR1 MDHEN and CDR2 SYDVKM. V lost 4 bases and J lost 4; bases outside the gene matches: 7. This CDR3 is built from 15 residues.

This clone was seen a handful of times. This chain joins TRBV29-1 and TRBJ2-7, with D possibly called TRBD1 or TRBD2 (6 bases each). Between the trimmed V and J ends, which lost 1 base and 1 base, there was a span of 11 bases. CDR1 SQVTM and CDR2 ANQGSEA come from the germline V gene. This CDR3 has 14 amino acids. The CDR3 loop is CSVEVGGPSYEQYF. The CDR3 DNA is TGCAGCGTTGAAGTCGGGGGCCCGTCCTACGAGCAGTACTTC.

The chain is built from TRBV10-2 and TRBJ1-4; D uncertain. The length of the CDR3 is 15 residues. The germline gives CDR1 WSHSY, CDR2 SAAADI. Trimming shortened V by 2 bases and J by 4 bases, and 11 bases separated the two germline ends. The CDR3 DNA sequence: TGCGCCAGCAGTGAGCACGTAACCGGTAATGAAAAACTGTTTTTT. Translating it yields CASSEHVTGNEKLFF.

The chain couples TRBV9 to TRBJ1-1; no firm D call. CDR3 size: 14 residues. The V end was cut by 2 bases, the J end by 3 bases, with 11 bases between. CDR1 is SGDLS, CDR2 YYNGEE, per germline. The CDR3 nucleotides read TGTGCCAGCAGCGTCTCCGCTCTATACACTGAAGCTTTCTTT. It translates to CASSVSALYTEAFF.

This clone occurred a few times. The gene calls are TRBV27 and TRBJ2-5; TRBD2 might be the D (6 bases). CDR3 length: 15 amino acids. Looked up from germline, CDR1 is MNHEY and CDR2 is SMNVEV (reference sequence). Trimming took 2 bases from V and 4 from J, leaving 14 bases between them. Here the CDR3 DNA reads TGTGCCAGCAGTTTAGCCCTCGGGGGAGGAGAGACCCAGTACTTC. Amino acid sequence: CASSLALGGGETQYF.

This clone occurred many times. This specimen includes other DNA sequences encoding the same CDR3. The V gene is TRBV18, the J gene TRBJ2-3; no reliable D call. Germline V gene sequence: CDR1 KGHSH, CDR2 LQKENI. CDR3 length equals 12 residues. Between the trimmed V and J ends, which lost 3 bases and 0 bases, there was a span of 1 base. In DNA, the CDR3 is TGTGCCAGCTCACCCAGCACAGATACGCAGTATTTT. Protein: CASSPSTDTQYF.

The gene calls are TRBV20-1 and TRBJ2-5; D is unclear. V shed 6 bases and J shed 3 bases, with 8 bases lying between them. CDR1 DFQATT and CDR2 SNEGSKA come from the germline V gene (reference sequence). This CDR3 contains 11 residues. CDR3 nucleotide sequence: TGCAGTGCCACAGTTAAAGAGACCCAGTACTTC. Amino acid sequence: CSATVKETQYF.

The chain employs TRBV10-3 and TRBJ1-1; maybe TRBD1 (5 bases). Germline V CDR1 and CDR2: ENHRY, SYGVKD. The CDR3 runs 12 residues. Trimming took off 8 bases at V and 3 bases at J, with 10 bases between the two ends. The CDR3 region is CAIGRVDTEAFF. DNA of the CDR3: TGTGCCATCGGCAGGGTAGACACTGAAGCTTTCTTT.

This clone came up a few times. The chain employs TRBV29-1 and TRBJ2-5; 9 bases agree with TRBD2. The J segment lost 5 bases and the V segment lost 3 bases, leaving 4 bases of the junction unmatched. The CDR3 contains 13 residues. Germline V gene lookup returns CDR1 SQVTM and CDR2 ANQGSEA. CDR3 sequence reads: CSVERGGRETQYF. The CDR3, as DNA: TGCAGCGTTGAGCGGGGGGGCCGCGAGACCCAGTACTTC.